This T cell receptor (beta chain) stems from a study of blood T cell repertoires in COVID-19. This CDR3 comprises 14 residues. From germline, CDR1 is MNHEY and CDR2 SVGAGI. With V trimmed by 0 bases and J by 7 bases, 2 bases remained unmatched. Produced via immunoSEQ multiplex PCR; TCRdb's table is partial and in-frame only. The sample holds 40,000 to 45,000 clones, approximately 88% seen once. V and J are TRBV6-5 and TRBJ2-5; 10 bases agree with TRBD1. The source material was peripheral blood. The sequence was collected from a man aged 45-65 years with active COVID-19. CDR3 sequence (DNA): TGTGCCAGCAGTTACTCGACAGGGGGCGGGACCCAGTACTTC. This encodes CASSYSTGGGTQYF.